This T cell receptor (beta chain) was obtained from a study of T cell responses to AZD1222 COVID-19 vaccine. This CDR3 has 12 amino acids. Per the germline V gene, CDR1 is GTSNPN and CDR2 is SVGIG (reference sequence). J gave up 5 bases and V 5 bases, and 5 bases lay outside the gene matches. The sample holds one count of this clone. Sequencing was performed with immunoSEQ multiplex PCR; in TCRdb, only in-frame clones are kept and a portion is missing. The repertoire holds 150,000 or so clones, with 88% as singletons. The rearrangement joins TRBV30 to TRBJ2-5; TRBD2 matches at 7 bases. The specimen comprised peripheral blood, sampled on day 0 of AZD1222 vaccination. The clonotype comes from an adult in good health. In DNA, the CDR3 is TGTGCCTGGGGGAGGGACTCTGAGACCCAGTACTTC. Encoded protein: CAWGRDSETQYF.